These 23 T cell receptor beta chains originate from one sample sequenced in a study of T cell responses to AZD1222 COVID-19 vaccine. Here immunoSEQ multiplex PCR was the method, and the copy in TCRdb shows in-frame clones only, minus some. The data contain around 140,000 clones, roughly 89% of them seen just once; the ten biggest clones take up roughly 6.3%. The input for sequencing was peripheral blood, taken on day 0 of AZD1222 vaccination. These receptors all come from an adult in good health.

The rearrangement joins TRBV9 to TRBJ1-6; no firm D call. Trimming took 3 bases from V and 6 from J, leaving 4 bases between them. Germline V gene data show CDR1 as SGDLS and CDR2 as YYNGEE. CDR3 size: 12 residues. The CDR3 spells CASSGSNSPLHF. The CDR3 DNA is TGTGCCAGCAGCGGAAGTAATTCACCCCTCCACTTT. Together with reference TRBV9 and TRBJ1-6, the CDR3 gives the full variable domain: DSGVTQTPKHLITATGQRVTLRCSPRSGDLSVYWYQQSLDQGLQFLIQYYNGEERAKGNILERFSAQQFPDLHSELNLSSLELGDSALYFCASSGSNSPLHFGNGTRLTVT.

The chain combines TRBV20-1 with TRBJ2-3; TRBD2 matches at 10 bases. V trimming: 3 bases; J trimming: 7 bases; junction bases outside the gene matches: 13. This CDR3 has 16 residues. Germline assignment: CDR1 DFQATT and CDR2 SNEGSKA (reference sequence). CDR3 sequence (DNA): TGCAGTGCTAGTCTCAGCGGGGGGGCCGGGTATAATACGCAGTATTTT. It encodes CSASLSGGAGYNTQYF.

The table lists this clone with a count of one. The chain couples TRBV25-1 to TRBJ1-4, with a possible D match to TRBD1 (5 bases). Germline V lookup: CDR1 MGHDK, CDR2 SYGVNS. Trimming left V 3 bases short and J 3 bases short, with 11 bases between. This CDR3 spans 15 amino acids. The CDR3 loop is CASSDSWGSNEKLFF. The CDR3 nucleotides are TGTGCCAGCAGTGATTCTTGGGGCTCTAATGAAAAACTGTTTTTT.

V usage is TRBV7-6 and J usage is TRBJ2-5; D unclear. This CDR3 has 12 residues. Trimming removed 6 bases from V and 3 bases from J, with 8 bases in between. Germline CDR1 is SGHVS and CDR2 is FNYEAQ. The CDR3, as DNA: TGTGCCAGCAGTTACAGAGAAGAGACCCAGTACTTC. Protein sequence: CASSYREETQYF.

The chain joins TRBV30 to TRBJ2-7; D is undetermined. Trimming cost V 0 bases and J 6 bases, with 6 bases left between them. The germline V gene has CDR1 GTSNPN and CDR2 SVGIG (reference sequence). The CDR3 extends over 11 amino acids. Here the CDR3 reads CAWSVRVEQYF. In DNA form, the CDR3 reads TGTGCCTGGAGTGTACGGGTCGAGCAGTACTTC.

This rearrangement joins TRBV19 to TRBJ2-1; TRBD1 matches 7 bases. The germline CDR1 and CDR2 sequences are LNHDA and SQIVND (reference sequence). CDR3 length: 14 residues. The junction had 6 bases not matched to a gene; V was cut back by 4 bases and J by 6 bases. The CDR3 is CASSNGQVVNEQFF. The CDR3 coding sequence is TGTGCCAGTAGTAACGGACAGGTGGTCAATGAGCAGTTCTTC.

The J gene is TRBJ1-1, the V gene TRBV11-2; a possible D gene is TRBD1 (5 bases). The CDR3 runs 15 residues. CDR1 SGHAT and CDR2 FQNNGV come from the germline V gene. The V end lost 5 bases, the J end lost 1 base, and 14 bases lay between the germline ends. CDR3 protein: CASSPRQYQNTEAFF. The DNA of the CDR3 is TGTGCCAGCAGCCCGAGACAGTACCAGAACACTGAAGCTTTCTTT.

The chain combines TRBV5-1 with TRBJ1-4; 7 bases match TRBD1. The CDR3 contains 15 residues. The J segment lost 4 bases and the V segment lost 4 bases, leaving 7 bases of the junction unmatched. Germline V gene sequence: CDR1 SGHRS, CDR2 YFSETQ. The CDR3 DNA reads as TGCGCCAGCAGCCCAACAGGGGCCCTTAATGAAAAACTGTTTTTT. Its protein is CASSPTGALNEKLFF.

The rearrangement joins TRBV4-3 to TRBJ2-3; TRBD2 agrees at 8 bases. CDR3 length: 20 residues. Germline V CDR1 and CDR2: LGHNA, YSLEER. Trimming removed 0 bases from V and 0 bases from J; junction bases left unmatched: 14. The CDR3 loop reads CASSQDVGLAGFSSTDTQYF. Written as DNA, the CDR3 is TGCGCCAGCAGCCAAGACGTGGGTTTAGCGGGGTTCTCTAGCACAGATACGCAGTATTTT.

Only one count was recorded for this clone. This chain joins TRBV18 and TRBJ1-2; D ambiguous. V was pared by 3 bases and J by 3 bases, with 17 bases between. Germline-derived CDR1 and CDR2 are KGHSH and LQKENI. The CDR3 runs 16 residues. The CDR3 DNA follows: TGTGCCAGCTCACCTACAAACAATCAACGGGACTATGGCTACACCTTC. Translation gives CASSPTNNQRDYGYTF.

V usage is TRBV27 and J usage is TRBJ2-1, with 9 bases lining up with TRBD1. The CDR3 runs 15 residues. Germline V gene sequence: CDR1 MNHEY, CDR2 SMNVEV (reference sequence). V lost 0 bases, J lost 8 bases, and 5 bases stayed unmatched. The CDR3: CASSLSGTGKDEQFF. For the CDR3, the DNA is TGTGCCAGCAGTTTATCGGGGACAGGGAAGGATGAGCAGTTCTTC.

The DNA of the CDR3 is TGTGCCAGCAGCTTTCAGGTCCCCTACGAGCAGTACTTC. This sequence encodes CASSFQVPYEQYF. V gene TRBV7-2 combines with J gene TRBJ2-7, with unresolved D. This CDR3 has 13 amino acids. Looked up from germline, CDR1 is SGHTA and CDR2 is FQGNSA. V was trimmed by 3 bases and J by 2 bases, leaving 8 bases between them. Full variable domain (remainder filled in from reference TRBV7-2 and TRBJ2-7): GAGVSQSPSNKVTEKGKDVELRCDPISGHTALYWYRQSLGQGLEFLIYFQGNSAPDKSGLPSDRFSAERTGGSVSTLTIQRTQQEDSAVYLCASSFQVPYEQYFGPGTRLTVT.

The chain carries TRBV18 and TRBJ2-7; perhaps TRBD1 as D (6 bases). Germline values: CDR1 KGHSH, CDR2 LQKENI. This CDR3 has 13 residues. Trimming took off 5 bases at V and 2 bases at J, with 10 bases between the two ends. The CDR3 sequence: CASSTRDTYEQYF. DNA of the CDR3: TGTGCCAGCTCAACACGGGACACCTACGAGCAGTACTTC.

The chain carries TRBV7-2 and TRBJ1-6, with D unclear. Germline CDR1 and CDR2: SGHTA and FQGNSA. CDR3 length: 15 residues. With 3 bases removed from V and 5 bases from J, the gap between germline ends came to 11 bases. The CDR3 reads CASSFLLSDNSPLHF. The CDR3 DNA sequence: TGTGCCAGCAGCTTTTTGCTCTCGGATAATTCACCCCTCCACTTT.

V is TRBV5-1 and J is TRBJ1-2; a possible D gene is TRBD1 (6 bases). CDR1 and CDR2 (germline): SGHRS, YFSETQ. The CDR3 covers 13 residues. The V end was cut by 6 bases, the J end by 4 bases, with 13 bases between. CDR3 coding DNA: TGCGCCAGCACCCCCGAAGGGGGCTATGGCTACACCTTC. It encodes CASTPEGGYGYTF.

CDR3 region: CASSYSDRSGNQPQHF. The CDR3 DNA reads TGTGCCAGCAGTTACTCGGACCGGTCTGGCAATCAGCCCCAGCATTTT. The chain combines TRBV6-2 or TRBV6-3 with TRBJ1-5; D is uncertain. The CDR3 has 16 residues. The germline V gene has CDR1 MNHEY and CDR2 SVGEGT. V was clipped by 0 bases and J by 2 bases, with 11 bases between them.

CDR3 loop: CASNPGPSGNTIYF. CDR3 DNA: TGTGCCAGCAATCCAGGACCCTCTGGAAACACCATATATTTT. The gene calls are TRBV9 and TRBJ1-3; D gene uncertain. Germline lookup yields CDR1 SGDLS and CDR2 YYNGEE. The CDR3 loop spans 14 amino acids. Deletions cut 6 bases from V and 0 bases from J, with 10 bases between.

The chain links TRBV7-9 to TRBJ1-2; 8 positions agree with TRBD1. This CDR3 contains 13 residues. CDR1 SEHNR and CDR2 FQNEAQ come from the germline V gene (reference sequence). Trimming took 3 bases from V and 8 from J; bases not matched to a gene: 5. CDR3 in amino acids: CASSLTGDEGYTF. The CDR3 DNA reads TGTGCCAGCAGCTTGACAGGGGACGAGGGCTACACCTTC.

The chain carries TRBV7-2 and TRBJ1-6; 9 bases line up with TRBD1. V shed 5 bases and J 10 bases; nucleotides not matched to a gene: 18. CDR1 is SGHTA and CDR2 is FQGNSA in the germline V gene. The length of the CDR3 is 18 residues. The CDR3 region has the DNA TGTGCCAGCAGCCCGTCATCGGTCGGGACAGGGAATAGATCACCCCTCCACTTT. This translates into CASSPSSVGTGNRSPLHF.

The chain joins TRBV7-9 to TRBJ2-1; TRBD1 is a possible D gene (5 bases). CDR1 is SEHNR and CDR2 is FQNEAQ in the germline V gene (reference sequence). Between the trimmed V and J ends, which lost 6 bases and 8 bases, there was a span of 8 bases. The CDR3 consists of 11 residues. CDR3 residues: CASRGPDEQFF. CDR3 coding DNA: TGTGCCAGCAGGGGGCCCGATGAGCAGTTCTTC.

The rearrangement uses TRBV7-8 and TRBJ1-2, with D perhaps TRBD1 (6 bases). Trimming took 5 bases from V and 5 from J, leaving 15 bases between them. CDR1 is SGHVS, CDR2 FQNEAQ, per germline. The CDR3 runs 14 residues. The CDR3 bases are TGTGCCAGCAGCGCAACAGGGCTCCCGTATGGCTACACCTTC. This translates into CASSATGLPYGYTF.

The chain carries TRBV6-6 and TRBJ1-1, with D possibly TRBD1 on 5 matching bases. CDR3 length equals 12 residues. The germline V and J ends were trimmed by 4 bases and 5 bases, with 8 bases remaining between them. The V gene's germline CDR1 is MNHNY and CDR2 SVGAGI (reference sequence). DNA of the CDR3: TGTGCCAGCAGTTTGAGGGGAACTGAAGCTTTCTTT. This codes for CASSLRGTEAFF.

The CDR3 spells CASSKISGGYTF. The CDR3, as DNA: TGTGCCAGTAGTAAAATATCGGGAGGTTACACCTTC. This chain joins TRBV19 and TRBJ1-2; no clear D gene. From germline, CDR1 is LNHDA and CDR2 SQIVND (reference sequence). This CDR3 has 12 amino acids. V lost 4 bases and J lost 11, with 14 bases in between. The complete variable domain, with remaining parts taken from reference TRBV19 and TRBJ1-2, reads DGGITQSPKYLFRKEGQNVTLSCEQNLNHDAMYWYRQDPGQGLRLIYYSQIVNDFQKGDIAEGYSVSREKKESFPLTVTSAQKNPTAFYLCASSKISGGYTFGSGTRLTVV.